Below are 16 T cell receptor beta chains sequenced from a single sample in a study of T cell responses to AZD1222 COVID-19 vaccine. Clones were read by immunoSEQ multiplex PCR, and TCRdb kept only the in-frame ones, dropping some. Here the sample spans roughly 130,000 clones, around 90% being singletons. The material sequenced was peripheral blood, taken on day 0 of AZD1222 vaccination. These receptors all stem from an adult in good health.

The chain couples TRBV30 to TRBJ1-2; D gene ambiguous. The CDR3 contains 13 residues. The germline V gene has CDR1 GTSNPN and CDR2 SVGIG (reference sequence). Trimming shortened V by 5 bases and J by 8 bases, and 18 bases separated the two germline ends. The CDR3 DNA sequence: TGTGCCTGGGATGACACGTCAACTATGGGCTACACCTTC. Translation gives CAWDDTSTMGYTF.

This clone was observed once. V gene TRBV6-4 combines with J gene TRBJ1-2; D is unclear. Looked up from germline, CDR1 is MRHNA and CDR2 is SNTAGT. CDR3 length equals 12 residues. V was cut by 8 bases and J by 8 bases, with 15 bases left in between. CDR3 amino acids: CASLGRVRGYTF. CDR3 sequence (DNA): TGTGCCAGCCTGGGGAGGGTGAGGGGCTACACCTTC.

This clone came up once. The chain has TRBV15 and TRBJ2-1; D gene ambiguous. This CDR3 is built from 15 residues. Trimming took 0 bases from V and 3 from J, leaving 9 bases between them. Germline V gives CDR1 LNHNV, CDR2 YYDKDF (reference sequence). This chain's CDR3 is CATSRDYQDYNEQFF. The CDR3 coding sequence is TGTGCCACCAGCAGAGATTACCAGGACTACAATGAGCAGTTCTTC.

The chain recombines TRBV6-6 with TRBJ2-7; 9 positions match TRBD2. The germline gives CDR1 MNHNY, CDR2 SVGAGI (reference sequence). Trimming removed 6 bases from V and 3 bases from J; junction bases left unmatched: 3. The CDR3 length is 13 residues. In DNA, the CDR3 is TGTGCCAGCAGGTTAGCGGGAGACTACGAGCAGTACTTC. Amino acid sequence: CASRLAGDYEQYF.

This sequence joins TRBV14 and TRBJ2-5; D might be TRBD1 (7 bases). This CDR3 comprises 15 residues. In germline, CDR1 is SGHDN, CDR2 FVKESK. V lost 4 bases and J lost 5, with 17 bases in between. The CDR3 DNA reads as TGTGCCAGCAGCCGTGGAACAGGGGCGGGGGAGACCCAGTACTTC. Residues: CASSRGTGAGETQYF.

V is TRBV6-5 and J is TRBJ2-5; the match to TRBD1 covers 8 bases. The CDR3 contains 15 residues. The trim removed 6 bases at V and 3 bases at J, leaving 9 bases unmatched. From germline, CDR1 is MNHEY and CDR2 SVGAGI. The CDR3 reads CASRQTGVTEETQYF. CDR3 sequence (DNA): TGTGCCAGCAGACAGACAGGGGTCACCGAAGAGACCCAGTACTTC.

CDR3 in amino acids: CASSYSSGGTYGYTF. The CDR3 region has the DNA TGTGCCAGCAGTTACTCATCGGGGGGCACCTATGGCTACACCTTC. V is TRBV6-5 and J is TRBJ1-2, with D tentatively TRBD1 (6 bases). Per the germline V gene, CDR1 is MNHEY and CDR2 is SVGAGI. V was shortened by 0 bases and J by 4 bases, with 12 bases between the two germline ends. This CDR3 is built from 15 residues.

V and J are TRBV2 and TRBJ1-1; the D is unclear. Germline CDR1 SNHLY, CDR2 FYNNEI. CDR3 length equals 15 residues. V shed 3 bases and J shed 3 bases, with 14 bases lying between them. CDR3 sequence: CASSETAYTYTEAFF. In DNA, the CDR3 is TGTGCCAGCAGTGAGACGGCCTATACATACACTGAAGCTTTCTTT.

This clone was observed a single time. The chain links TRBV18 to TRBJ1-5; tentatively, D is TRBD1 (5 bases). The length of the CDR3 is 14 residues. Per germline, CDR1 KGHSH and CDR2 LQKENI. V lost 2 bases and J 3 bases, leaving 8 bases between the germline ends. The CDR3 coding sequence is TGTGCCAGCTCACCATGGGGGTCCAATCAGCCCCAGCATTTT. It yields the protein CASSPWGSNQPQHF.

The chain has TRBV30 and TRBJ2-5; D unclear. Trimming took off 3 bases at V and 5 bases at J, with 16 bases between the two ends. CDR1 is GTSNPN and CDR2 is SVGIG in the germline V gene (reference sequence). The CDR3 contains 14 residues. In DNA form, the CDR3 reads TGTGCCTGGAGCTTAGGTCTAACTGGGGAGACCCAGTACTTC. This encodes CAWSLGLTGETQYF.

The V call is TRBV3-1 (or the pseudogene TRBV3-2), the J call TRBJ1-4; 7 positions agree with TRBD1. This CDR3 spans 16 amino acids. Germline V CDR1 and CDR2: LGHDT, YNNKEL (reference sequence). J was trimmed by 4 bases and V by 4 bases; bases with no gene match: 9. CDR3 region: CASSRAVDRFNEKLFF. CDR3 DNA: TGTGCCAGCAGCCGAGCAGTGGACAGGTTTAATGAAAAACTGTTTTTT.

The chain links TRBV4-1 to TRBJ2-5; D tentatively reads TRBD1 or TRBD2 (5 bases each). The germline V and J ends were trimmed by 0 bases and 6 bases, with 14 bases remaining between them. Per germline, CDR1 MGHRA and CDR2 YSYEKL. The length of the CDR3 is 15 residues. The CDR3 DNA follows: TGCGCCAGCAGCCAAGATACGCGGTGGGGACAGACCCAGTACTTC. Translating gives CASSQDTRWGQTQYF.

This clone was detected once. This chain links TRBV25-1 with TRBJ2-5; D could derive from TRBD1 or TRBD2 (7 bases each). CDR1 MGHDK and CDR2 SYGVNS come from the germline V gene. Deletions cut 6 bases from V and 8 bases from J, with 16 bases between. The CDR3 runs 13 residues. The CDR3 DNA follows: TGTGCCAGCAGATTGACAGGGAGGGAAACCCAGTACTTC. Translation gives CASRLTGRETQYF.

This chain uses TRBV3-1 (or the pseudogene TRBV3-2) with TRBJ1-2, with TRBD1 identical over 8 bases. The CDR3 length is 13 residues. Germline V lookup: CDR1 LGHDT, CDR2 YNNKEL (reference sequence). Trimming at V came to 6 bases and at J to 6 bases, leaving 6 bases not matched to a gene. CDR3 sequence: CASRTGERNGYTF. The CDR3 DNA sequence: TGTGCCAGCAGGACAGGGGAGAGGAATGGCTACACCTTC.

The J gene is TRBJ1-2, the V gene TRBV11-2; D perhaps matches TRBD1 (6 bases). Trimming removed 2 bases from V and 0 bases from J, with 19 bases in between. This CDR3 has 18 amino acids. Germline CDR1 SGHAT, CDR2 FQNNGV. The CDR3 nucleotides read TGTGCCAGCAGCTTAACGGCAGGGACAATCTCAGCTAACTATGGCTACACCTTC. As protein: CASSLTAGTISANYGYTF.

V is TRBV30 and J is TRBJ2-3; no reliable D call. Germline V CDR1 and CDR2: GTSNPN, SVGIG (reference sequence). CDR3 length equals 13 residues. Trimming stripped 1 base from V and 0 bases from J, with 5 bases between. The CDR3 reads CAWSESSTDTQYF. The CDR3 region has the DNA TGTGCCTGGAGTGAGTCTAGCACAGATACGCAGTATTTT.